Given below is one T cell receptor beta chain in context. These data originate in a study of blood T cell repertoires in COVID-19. Study context: T cells, B-cell-depleted T cells, or PBMCs provided the cDNA or gDNA that served as material.

Participants were placed into cohorts based on the clinical history they reported. For recovered donors of Cohort 3, there were two negative PCRs, clearance, or symptom resolution. This CDR3 comprises 15 residues. CDR1 and CDR2 (germline): MNHEY, SVGAGI. Trimming at V came to 7 bases and at J to 7 bases, leaving 6 bases not matched to a gene. How the authors handled the data: Estimates of nucleated cell counts were drawn from the amplification of reference gene primers. Using immunoSEQ multiplex PCR, the repertoire was profiled, and TCRdb retains in-frame clones only, with some absent. V and J calls and clone size come straight from that table; D and trimming were deduced from the DNA. This sample carries around 62,000 clones, approximately 90% of them seen once, and the ten largest clones take over 9.5%.

The origin of this receptor is a woman aged 40 to 50 who had recovered from COVID-19. V gene TRBV6-5 combines with J gene TRBJ1-6; 11 nucleotides agree with TRBD1. The sequencing input was PBMCs or T cells enriched from blood (not recorded which). The CDR3 coding sequence is TGTGCCAGCATATTGGGACAGGGGGAGAATTCACCCCTCCACTTT. It specifies CASILGQGENSPLHF.